These 32 T cell receptor beta chains originate from one sample sequenced in a study of early T cells in non-severe SARS-CoV-2 infection. TCRdb reanalysed the 5' RACE reads using MiXCR and keeps one entry per CDR3 protein. Here the sample spans some 30,000 distinct CDR3 sequences, approximately 4.6% being singletons. Specimen: whole blood. The receptors originated from an adult who was a healthcare worker with PCR-confirmed SARS-CoV-2 infection or an uninfected control (not recorded which).

This clonotype was detected ten times or more. The chain uses TRBV12-3 or TRBV12-4 and TRBJ1-2; D uncertain. This CDR3 spans 12 amino acids. V gave up 4 bases and J gave up 8 bases, with 11 bases separating them. CDR3 sequence: CASSSGPAGYTF. CDR3 in DNA: TGTGCCAGCAGTTCGGGCCCTGCGGGCTACACCTTC.

This clonotype was seen many times. The V call is TRBV20-1, the J call TRBJ1-5, with D perhaps matching TRBD1 (6 bases). In germline, CDR1 is DFQATT, CDR2 SNEGSKA (reference sequence). The CDR3 is 14 amino acids. The V gene lost 0 bases and the J gene lost 7 bases, with 13 bases spanning the gap. Here the CDR3 DNA reads TGCAGTGCTAGAGATCAAACAGGGAACCAGCCCCAGCATTTT. Translation: CSARDQTGNQPQHF.

CDR3 sequence: CASRAVANTGELFF. The DNA of the CDR3 is TGTGCCAGCAGAGCGGTCGCGAACACCGGGGAGCTGTTTTTT. V is TRBV27 and J is TRBJ2-2; possibly TRBD2 for D (5 bases). The germline V and J ends were trimmed by 6 bases and 0 bases, with 8 bases remaining between them. The CDR3 loop spans 14 amino acids. From germline, CDR1 is MNHEY and CDR2 SMNVEV (reference sequence).

This clonotype was seen only a few times. This sequence joins TRBV20-1 and TRBJ2-3, with TRBD2 as a possible D gene (6 bases). Trimming took off 6 bases at V and 2 bases at J, with 12 bases between the two ends. Germline V gene lookup returns CDR1 DFQATT and CDR2 SNEGSKA (reference sequence). CDR3 length: 13 residues. The CDR3 loop is CSARGPDTDTQYF. The CDR3 region has the DNA TGCAGTGCGCGGGGACCGGACACAGATACGCAGTATTTT.

There are many counts of this clonotype. The J gene is TRBJ1-5, the V gene TRBV29-1, with 7 bases identical to TRBD1. Germline V lookup: CDR1 SQVTM, CDR2 ANQGSEA. With 4 bases clipped from V and 3 bases from J, the junction kept 3 bases outside the gene matches. CDR3 length equals 13 residues. CDR3 loop: CSVGQGNNQPQHF. For the CDR3, the DNA is TGCAGCGTTGGACAGGGTAACAATCAGCCCCAGCATTTT.

This clonotype was observed many times. This chain joins TRBV10-2 and TRBJ2-3; D is possibly TRBD1 (6 bases). Germline CDR1 is WSHSY and CDR2 is SAAADI. Trimming removed 7 bases at V and 3 bases at J, with 14 bases between. CDR3 length: 14 amino acids. The CDR3 loop reads CASITERGTDTQYF. The CDR3 nucleotides read TGCGCCAGCATCACAGAGAGGGGGACAGATACGCAGTATTTT.

This clonotype occurred many times. The V gene is TRBV2, the J gene TRBJ2-1; D is undetermined. Trimming removed 4 bases at V and 12 bases at J, with 13 bases between. The germline V gene encodes CDR1 SNHLY and CDR2 FYNNEI. The CDR3 has 12 residues. The CDR3 sequence is CASSGVADLQFF. CDR3 coding DNA: TGTGCCAGCAGTGGTGTGGCAGACCTGCAGTTCTTC.

At least ten counts were recorded for this clonotype. The chain recombines TRBV18 with TRBJ2-5, with 8 bases identical to TRBD1. Germline trimming cut 5 bases from V and 5 bases from J; bases unmatched to any gene: 10. The germline CDR1 and CDR2 sequences are KGHSH and LQKENI. This CDR3 is 15 amino acids long. CDR3 nucleotides: TGTGCCAGCTCAGCCCGGACAGGGATGGTGGAGACCCAGTACTTC. Translating gives CASSARTGMVETQYF.

This clonotype was observed many times. The gene calls are TRBV11-2 and TRBJ1-4; D gene ambiguous. The CDR3 runs 15 residues. Trimming removed 5 bases from V and 3 bases from J, with 13 bases in between. Germline V CDR1 and CDR2: SGHAT, FQNNGV. DNA for the CDR3: TGTGCCAGCAGCCGCTCGTGGGTAGCTAATGAAAAACTGTTTTTT. Protein: CASSRSWVANEKLFF.

This clonotype has ten or more counts. The chain joins TRBV7-3 to TRBJ2-3; possible D gene TRBD1, 6 bases. The CDR3 consists of 15 residues. Trimming shortened V by 6 bases and J by 1 base, and 14 bases separated the two germline ends. CDR1 and CDR2 (germline): SGHTA, FQGTGA. Written as DNA, the CDR3 is TGTGCCAGCAGTAACAGGGTTGGGGGCACAGATACGCAGTATTTT. Residues: CASSNRVGGTDTQYF.

This clonotype occurred many times. The V call is TRBV11-2, the J call TRBJ1-6; D not resolved. V lost 3 bases and J lost 9, with 21 bases in between. Germline V gives CDR1 SGHAT, CDR2 FQNNGV. The CDR3 length is 17 residues. The CDR3 is CASSFAGSHAEGSPLHF. The CDR3 bases are TGTGCCAGCAGCTTTGCCGGGTCCCACGCCGAGGGTTCACCCCTCCACTTT.

Ten or more counts support this clonotype. The chain links TRBV20-1 to TRBJ1-2; D gene ambiguous. Trimming removed 7 bases from V and 4 bases from J, with 13 bases in between. The CDR3 loop spans 12 amino acids. The V gene's germline CDR1 is DFQATT and CDR2 SNEGSKA (reference sequence). The CDR3 region is CSVEAGTYGYTF. The CDR3 coding sequence is TGCAGTGTCGAGGCGGGAACCTATGGCTACACCTTC.

Here the CDR3 DNA reads TGTGCCAGCAGTGAAGGGCGGTCTGAAGCTTTCTTT. It is translated as CASSEGRSEAFF. V gene TRBV6-1 combines with J gene TRBJ1-1; D is ambiguous. Between the trimmed V and J ends, which lost 1 base and 6 bases, there was a span of 6 bases. This CDR3 is built from 12 residues. Germline V gene lookup returns CDR1 MNHNS and CDR2 SASEGT.

The chain is built from TRBV13 and TRBJ2-1; D not certain. Germline values: CDR1 PRHDT, CDR2 FYEKMQ (reference sequence). The CDR3 is 12 residues long. Trimming left V 0 bases short and J 6 bases short, with 3 bases between. The CDR3 DNA reads as TGTGCCAGCAGCTTAGGGAGCAATGAGCAGTTCTTC. Translated: CASSLGSNEQFF.

In its sample, this clonotype was seen many times. The rearrangement uses TRBV7-6 and TRBJ2-1; TRBD2 matches 9 bases. Trimming took 1 base from V and 0 from J; bases not matched to a gene: 10. There are 19 residues in the CDR3. Germline CDR1 and CDR2: SGHVS and FNYEAQ. Here the CDR3 DNA reads TGTGCCAGCAGCTTAGTCCAAGCGGGAGGCTTTAGCTCCTACAATGAGCAGTTCTTC. Its protein product is CASSLVQAGGFSSYNEQFF.

The chain recombines TRBV11-3 with TRBJ2-1, with 13 bases aligning to TRBD2. With 5 bases clipped from V and 4 bases from J, the junction kept 5 bases outside the gene matches. This CDR3 has 16 amino acids. The germline gives CDR1 SGHNT, CDR2 YENEEA. CDR3 bases: TGTGCCAGCAGCGAGGGGACTAGCGGGATATACAATGAGCAGTTCTTC. Its translation is CASSEGTSGIYNEQFF.

This clonotype was recorded at least ten times. This chain connects TRBV6-6 to TRBJ1-6, with D possibly TRBD1 on 5 matching bases. V was shortened by 5 bases and J by 7 bases, with 18 bases between the two germline ends. Germline CDR1 and CDR2: MNHNY and SVGAGI (reference sequence). The CDR3 has 16 amino acids. The CDR3: CASSPMGGTANSPLHF. The CDR3 DNA follows: TGTGCCAGCAGTCCCATGGGGGGTACCGCCAATTCACCCCTCCACTTT.

This clonotype was detected many times. This chain uses TRBV5-1 with TRBJ2-7; D unclear. The CDR3 sequence is 14 residues long. Germline V gene sequence: CDR1 SGHRS, CDR2 YFSETQ. The V end lost 1 base, the J end lost 3 bases, and 11 bases lay between the germline ends. The CDR3 loop reads CASSLTNWGYEQYF. The CDR3 region has the DNA TGCGCCAGCAGCTTGACCAACTGGGGCTACGAGCAGTACTTC.

This clonotype was counted many times. This chain's CDR3 is CSFRGTRSTDTQYF. The CDR3, as DNA: TGCAGCTTCCGGGGGACTAGAAGCACAGATACGCAGTATTTT. The rearrangement links TRBV29-1 to TRBJ2-3; TRBD2 agrees at 8 bases. CDR3 length equals 14 residues. CDR1 is SQVTM and CDR2 is ANQGSEA in the germline V gene. V dropped 8 bases and J dropped 0; count of bases not matched to a gene: 7.

This clonotype was picked up many times. CDR3 residues: CASSRRGAQSEAFF. CDR3 DNA: TGTGCCAGTAGTCGGAGAGGGGCCCAGAGCGAAGCTTTCTTT. V is TRBV19 and J is TRBJ1-1, with a weak D call TRBD1 (5 bases). The germline V and J ends were trimmed by 5 bases and 8 bases, with 18 bases remaining between them. Looked up from germline, CDR1 is LNHDA and CDR2 is SQIVND (reference sequence). The CDR3 contains 14 residues.

This clonotype was recorded a few times. V and J are TRBV5-1 and TRBJ1-1, with D uncertain. The CDR3 is 12 residues long. Germline V gene lookup returns CDR1 SGHRS and CDR2 YFSETQ. The V gene lost 0 bases and the J gene lost 8 bases, with 8 bases spanning the gap. The CDR3 DNA reads TGCGCCAGCAGCTTGGAGGGTAGGGAAGCTTTCTTT. Its translation is CASSLEGREAFF.

This clonotype was seen many times. The V and J genes are TRBV20-1 and TRBJ2-1, with 9 bases aligning to TRBD2. CDR1 is DFQATT, CDR2 SNEGSKA, per germline (reference sequence). The CDR3 covers 15 residues. Trimming removed 5 bases from V and 5 bases from J; junction bases left unmatched: 10. The CDR3 reads CSAPSGRYENNEQFF. The DNA for the CDR3 is TGCAGTGCTCCCAGCGGGAGGTACGAGAACAATGAGCAGTTCTTC.

This clonotype turned up a few times. This chain connects TRBV20-1 to TRBJ1-1; 12 bases align to TRBD1. The germline V gene has CDR1 DFQATT and CDR2 SNEGSKA (reference sequence). The V gene end was trimmed by 0 bases and the J gene end by 5 bases; junction bases not matched to a gene: 4. This CDR3 spans 15 amino acids. CDR3: CSARDPGQGATEAFF. In DNA form, the CDR3 reads TGCAGTGCTAGAGATCCGGGACAGGGGGCAACTGAAGCTTTCTTT.

Ten or more counts support this clonotype. The genes are TRBV6-5 and TRBJ2-7; TRBD2 might be the D (6 bases). The CDR3 is made up of 13 amino acids. The V end was cut by 5 bases, the J end by 7 bases, with 15 bases between. In germline, CDR1 is MNHEY, CDR2 SVGAGI. Here the CDR3 reads CASSTGGTGEQYF. The CDR3 coding sequence is TGTGCCAGCAGTACCGGAGGGACTGGTGAGCAGTACTTC.

V usage is TRBV29-1 and J usage is TRBJ1-4; D unclear. There are 14 residues in the CDR3. Germline loops: CDR1 SQVTM, CDR2 ANQGSEA. The V gene lost 0 bases and the J gene lost 8 bases, with 13 bases spanning the gap. The chain's CDR3 is CSVEEGGFGEKLFF. DNA for the CDR3: TGCAGCGTTGAAGAAGGCGGGTTTGGGGAAAAACTGTTTTTT.

A few counts support this clonotype. Relative to the germline gene, one junction end is altered; a read error may explain this. The genes are TRBV12-3 or TRBV12-4 and TRBJ2-7, with D possibly matching TRBD1 (5 bases). The CDR3 extends over 13 amino acids. The CDR3 protein is CVSSLYDSYEQYF. The CDR3 DNA is TGTGTCAGCAGTTTATACGACAGCTACGAGCAGTACTTC.

The gene calls are TRBV9 and TRBJ2-3; a possible D gene is TRBD2 (6 bases). CDR3 length: 16 amino acids. The germline V and J ends were trimmed by 0 bases and 0 bases, with 11 bases remaining between them. CDR1 and CDR2 (germline): SGDLS, YYNGEE. CDR3: CASSVVGGFSTDTQYF. The CDR3 DNA sequence: TGTGCCAGCAGCGTAGTTGGGGGGTTTAGCACAGATACGCAGTATTTT.

This clonotype was seen ten or more times. The chain recombines TRBV6-2 or TRBV6-3 with TRBJ1-1; 7 bases map to TRBD1. The V and J ends lost 7 bases and 5 bases, in that order; junction bases with no gene match: 4. Germline V gene sequence: CDR1 MNHEY, CDR2 SVGEGT. This CDR3 spans 12 amino acids. This CDR3 reads CASNRGLTEAFF. The CDR3 coding sequence is TGTGCCAGCAACAGGGGTTTGACTGAAGCTTTCTTT.

This clonotype was counted at least ten times. This rearrangement joins TRBV6-5 to TRBJ2-3; TRBD1 might be the D (5 bases). V gave up 5 bases and J gave up 2 bases, with 14 bases separating them. Germline assignment: CDR1 MNHEY and CDR2 SVGAGI. The CDR3 extends over 15 amino acids. The CDR3 loop reads CASSRDRFYTDTQYF. The CDR3 nucleotides are TGTGCCAGCAGTCGAGACAGATTCTACACAGATACGCAGTATTTT.

V is TRBV10-3 and J is TRBJ2-3, with D uncertain. V lost 3 bases and J 7 bases, leaving 14 bases between the germline ends. The CDR3 has 14 amino acids. CDR1 is ENHRY and CDR2 is SYGVKD in the germline V gene. Written as DNA, the CDR3 is TGTGCCATCAGTGACGGCACCCTATTAAATACGCAGTATTTT. Translating gives CAISDGTLLNTQYF.

This clonotype was counted between two and nine times. The gene calls are TRBV2 and TRBJ2-5; 8 nucleotides match TRBD2. J gave up 0 bases and V 7 bases, and 1 base lay outside the gene matches. The CDR3 is made up of 13 amino acids. The germline gives CDR1 SNHLY, CDR2 FYNNEI. The CDR3: CASKLADQETQYF. As DNA, the CDR3 is TGTGCCAGCAAACTAGCGGACCAAGAGACCCAGTACTTC.

This clonotype has ten or more counts. The chain joins TRBV5-1 to TRBJ2-2; no reliable D call. Trimming removed 0 bases at V and 1 base at J, with 7 bases between. The germline CDR1 and CDR2 sequences are SGHRS and YFSETQ. The CDR3 totals 15 residues. CDR3 coding DNA: TGCGCCAGCAGCTTGGTACCCGGGAACACCGGGGAGCTGTTTTTT. Amino acid sequence: CASSLVPGNTGELFF.